The 2 T cell receptor beta chains below come from one sample, sequenced in a study of PD-1 blockade in classical Hodgkin lymphoma. Time point specified: cycle 4 day 1 (C4D1), after more than 5 weeks of nivolumab. Following autologous stem cell transplantation, relapse occurred in every patient, and exposure to brentuximab vedotin varied. The investigators isolated CD8+ T cells from thawed PBMCs using magnetic negative selection. The method was immunoSEQ multiplex PCR; TCRdb's version includes in-frame clones alone and lacks a portion of them. The sample includes 4,000 or so clones, around 69% of them seen just once. This sample comprised CD8+ T cells from blood, obtained before the fourth cycle of nivolumab. Receptor source: a human donor with classical Hodgkin lymphoma.

This clone is deemed medium-sized. The chain couples TRBV6-1 to TRBJ1-2, with D uncertain. The CDR3 covers 14 residues. Looked up from germline, CDR1 is MNHNS and CDR2 is SASEGT. V lost 5 bases and J 2 bases, leaving 12 bases between the germline ends. The CDR3 sequence is CASSPDGGNYGYTF. CDR3 DNA sequence: TGTGCCAGCAGTCCAGACGGTGGCAACTATGGCTACACCTTC.

This clone was counted a single time. This rearrangement joins TRBV4-3 to TRBJ2-1; the D call may be TRBD1 or TRBD2 (5 bases each). The length of the CDR3 is 16 residues. CDR1 is LGHNA and CDR2 is YSLEER in the germline V gene. Trimming stripped 0 bases from V and 0 bases from J, with 9 bases between. For the CDR3, the DNA is TGCGCCAGCAGCCAAGATGGGGACGCCTCCTACAATGAGCAGTTCTTC. As protein: CASSQDGDASYNEQFF.